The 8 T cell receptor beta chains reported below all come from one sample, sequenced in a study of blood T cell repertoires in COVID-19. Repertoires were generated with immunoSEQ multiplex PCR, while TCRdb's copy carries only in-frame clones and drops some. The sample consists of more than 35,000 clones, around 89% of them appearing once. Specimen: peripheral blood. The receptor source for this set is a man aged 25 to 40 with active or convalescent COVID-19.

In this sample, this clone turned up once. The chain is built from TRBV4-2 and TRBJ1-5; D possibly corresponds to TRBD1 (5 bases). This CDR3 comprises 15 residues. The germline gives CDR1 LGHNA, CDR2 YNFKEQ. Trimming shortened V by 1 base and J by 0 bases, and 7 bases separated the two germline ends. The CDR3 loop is CASSQVGDSNQPQHF. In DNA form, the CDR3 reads TGTGCCAGCAGCCAAGTAGGGGATAGCAATCAGCCCCAGCATTTT.

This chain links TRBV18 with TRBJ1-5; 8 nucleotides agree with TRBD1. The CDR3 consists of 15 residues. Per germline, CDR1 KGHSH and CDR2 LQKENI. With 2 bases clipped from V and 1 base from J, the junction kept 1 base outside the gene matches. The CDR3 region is CASSPGTGSNQPQHF. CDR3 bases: TGTGCCAGCTCACCAGGGACAGGCAGCAATCAGCCCCAGCATTTT.

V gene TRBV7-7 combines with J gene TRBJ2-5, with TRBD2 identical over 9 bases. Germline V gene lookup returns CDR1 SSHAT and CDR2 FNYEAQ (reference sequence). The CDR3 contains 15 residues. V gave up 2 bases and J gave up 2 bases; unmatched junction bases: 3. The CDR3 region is CASSLLAGPQETQYF. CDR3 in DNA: TGTGCCAGCAGCTTACTAGCGGGGCCTCAAGAGACCCAGTACTTC.

The CDR3 DNA reads as TGTGCCAGCAGCTTTGGCAGCGGGAGCTACAATGAGCAGTTCTTC. It translates to CASSFGSGSYNEQFF. The chain is built from TRBV5-8 and TRBJ2-1; 8 bases fit TRBD2. CDR3 length: 15 residues. V shed 2 bases, J shed 3 bases, and the junction held 4 bases outside the gene matches. Germline lookup yields CDR1 SGHTS and CDR2 YDEGEE.

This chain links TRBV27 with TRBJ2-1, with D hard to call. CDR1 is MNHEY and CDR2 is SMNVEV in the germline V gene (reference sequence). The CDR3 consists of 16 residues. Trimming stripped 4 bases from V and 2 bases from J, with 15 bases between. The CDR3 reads CASSSLKTGTYNEQFF. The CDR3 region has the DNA TGTGCCAGCAGTTCCCTCAAGACGGGTACCTACAATGAGCAGTTCTTC.

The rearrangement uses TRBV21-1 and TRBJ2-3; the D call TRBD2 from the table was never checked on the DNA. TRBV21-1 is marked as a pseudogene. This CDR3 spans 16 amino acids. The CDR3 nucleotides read TGTGCCAGCAGCAAAGCACTAGCGGAGACCACAGATACGCAGTATTTT. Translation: CASSKALAETTDTQYF.

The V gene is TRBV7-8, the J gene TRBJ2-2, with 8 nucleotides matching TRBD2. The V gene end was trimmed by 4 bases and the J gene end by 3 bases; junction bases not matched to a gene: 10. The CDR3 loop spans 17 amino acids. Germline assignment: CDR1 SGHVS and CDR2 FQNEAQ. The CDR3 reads CASSSRGGAGDTGELFF. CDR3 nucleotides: TGTGCCAGCAGCTCCCGGGGGGGAGCGGGAGACACCGGGGAGCTGTTTTTT.

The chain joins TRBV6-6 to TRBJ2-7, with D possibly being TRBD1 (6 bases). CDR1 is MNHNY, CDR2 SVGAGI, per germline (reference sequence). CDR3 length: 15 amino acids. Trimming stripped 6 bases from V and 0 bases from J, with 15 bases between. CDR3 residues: CASSPGQFGSYEQYF. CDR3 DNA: TGTGCCAGCAGCCCCGGACAGTTCGGCTCCTACGAGCAGTACTTC.